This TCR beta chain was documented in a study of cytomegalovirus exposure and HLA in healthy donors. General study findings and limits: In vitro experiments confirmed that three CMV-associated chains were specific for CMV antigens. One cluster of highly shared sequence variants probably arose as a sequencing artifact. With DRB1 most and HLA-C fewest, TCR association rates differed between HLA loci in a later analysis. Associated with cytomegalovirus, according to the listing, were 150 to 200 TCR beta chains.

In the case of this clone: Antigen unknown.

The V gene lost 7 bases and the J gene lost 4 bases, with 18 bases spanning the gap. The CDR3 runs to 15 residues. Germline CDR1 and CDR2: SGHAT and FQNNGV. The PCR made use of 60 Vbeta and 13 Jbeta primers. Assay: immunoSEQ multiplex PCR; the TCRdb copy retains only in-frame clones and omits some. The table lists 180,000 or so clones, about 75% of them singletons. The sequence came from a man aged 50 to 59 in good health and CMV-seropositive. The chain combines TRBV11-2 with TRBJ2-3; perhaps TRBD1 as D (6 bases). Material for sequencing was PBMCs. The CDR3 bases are TGTGCCAGCACCGCCAAGGACAGAGAACCAGATACGCAGTATTTT. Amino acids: CASTAKDREPDTQYF. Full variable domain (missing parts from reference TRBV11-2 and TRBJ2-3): EAGVAQSPRYKIIEKRQSVAFWCNPISGHATLYWYQQILGQGPKLLIQFQNNGVVDDSQLPKDRFSAERLKGVDSTLKIQPAKLEDSAVYLCASTAKDREPDTQYFGPGTRLTVL.